A selection of T cell receptor beta chains follows, all from one sample in a study of shared clonotypes between healthy human individuals. Sequencing used immunoSEQ multiplex PCR; TCRdb keeps in-frame clones, though not all of them. The table has around 1.9 million clones, over 85% seen once. The sequenced sample was naive CD8+ T cells from PBMCs. Receptors were obtained from a man younger than 30 in good health. Some clones in this sample may be carry-over from other donors' samples. CDR3s leave out the opening cysteine and the closing phenylalanine or tryptophan.

cdr3_aa: ASSPIWGATLGDTQY
v_call: TRBV27
j_call: TRBJ2-3

cdr3_aa: SVDSGGNTGELF
v_call: TRBV29-1
j_call: TRBJ2-2

cdr3_aa: ASSRDSGGETQY
v_call: TRBV13
j_call: TRBJ2-5

cdr3_aa: ASGPLVGYEQY
v_call: TRBV6-5
j_call: TRBJ2-7

cdr3_aa: ASSLQGGANYGYT
v_call: TRBV7-3
j_call: TRBJ1-2

cdr3_aa: ASTWTTSSYEQY
v_call: TRBV28
j_call: TRBJ2-7

cdr3_aa: ASSLWTGGYEQY
v_call: TRBV28
j_call: TRBJ2-7

cdr3_aa: ASSPPLGSGGYTDTQY
v_call: TRBV7-9
j_call: TRBJ2-3

cdr3_aa: ASSLHGSGGLNEQF
v_call: TRBV11-2
j_call: TRBJ2-1

cdr3_aa: ASSGDRGNDEQF
v_call: TRBV18
j_call: TRBJ2-1

cdr3_aa: ASSSSDLANYGYT
v_call: TRBV7-9
j_call: TRBJ1-2

cdr3_aa: ASSQDYGQGGETQY
v_call: TRBV4-3
j_call: TRBJ2-5

cdr3_aa: ASSFSTSGTSYEQY
v_call: TRBV13
j_call: TRBJ2-7

cdr3_aa: ASSQSLAGGPYNEQF
v_call: TRBV4-2
j_call: TRBJ2-1

cdr3_aa: ASSSLGTAYGYT
v_call: TRBV9
j_call: TRBJ1-2

cdr3_aa: ASRGSYGYT
v_call: TRBV19
j_call: TRBJ1-2

cdr3_aa: ASSDRISRNTIY
v_call: TRBV11-2
j_call: TRBJ1-3

cdr3_aa: ASSLAEEPEAF
v_call: TRBV5-4
j_call: TRBJ1-1

cdr3_aa: ASSFSGLGNTEAF
v_call: TRBV27
j_call: TRBJ1-1

cdr3_aa: ASSKLNNQPQH
v_call: TRBV19
j_call: TRBJ1-5

cdr3_aa: SVRPGQEAF
v_call: TRBV29-1
j_call: TRBJ1-1

cdr3_aa: ASSWGSPVKQY
v_call: TRBV5-6
j_call: TRBJ2-7

cdr3_aa: ASSHRTSGSLYEQY
v_call: TRBV28
j_call: TRBJ2-7

cdr3_aa: ASSLGGAYGYT
v_call: TRBV28
j_call: TRBJ1-2

cdr3_aa: ASSQPLAGDTQY
v_call: TRBV4-2
j_call: TRBJ2-3

cdr3_aa: ASSLELLAGPRSTDTQY
v_call: TRBV13
j_call: TRBJ2-3

cdr3_aa: ASSQGDQPQH
v_call: TRBV5-6
j_call: TRBJ1-5

cdr3_aa: ASSLGVGKQPQH
v_call: TRBV5-6
j_call: TRBJ1-5

cdr3_aa: ASLFQTGPSGNTIY
v_call: TRBV2
j_call: TRBJ1-3

cdr3_aa: ASSPGSSANYGYT
v_call: TRBV18
j_call: TRBJ1-2

cdr3_aa: ASTPSGANVLT
v_call: TRBV9
j_call: TRBJ2-6

cdr3_aa: ASSSRHLTGAGYEQY
v_call: TRBV7-8
j_call: TRBJ2-7

cdr3_aa: ASSRKNWGEQF
v_call: TRBV14
j_call: TRBJ2-1

cdr3_aa: ASSDRASFSYEQY
v_call: TRBV2
j_call: TRBJ2-7

cdr3_aa: ATPGTLRDTQY
v_call: TRBV2
j_call: TRBJ2-3